This T cell receptor (beta chain) was sequenced in a study of T-cell memory formation after mild COVID-19. With 8 bases removed from V and 4 bases from J, the gap between germline ends came to 14 bases. Germline CDR1 and CDR2: MNHNS and SASEGT. The CDR3 runs 13 residues. Each CDR3 protein gets one entry after TCRdb re-called the 5' RACE reads with MiXCR. This table holds under 650,000 distinct CDR3 sequences, more than 15% found once. The receptor was derived from an adult woman who had mild COVID-19 (a few samples of this study predate the infection). Cell type and time point are not known. The chain couples TRBV6-1 to TRBJ1-2; a possible D gene is TRBD1 (6 bases). The specimen sequenced was PBMCs or a T cell subset sorted from them (not recorded which). The chain's CDR3 is CASRTGASYGYTF. The CDR3 nucleotides read TGTGCCAGCCGAACGGGGGCCAGCTATGGCTACACCTTC.